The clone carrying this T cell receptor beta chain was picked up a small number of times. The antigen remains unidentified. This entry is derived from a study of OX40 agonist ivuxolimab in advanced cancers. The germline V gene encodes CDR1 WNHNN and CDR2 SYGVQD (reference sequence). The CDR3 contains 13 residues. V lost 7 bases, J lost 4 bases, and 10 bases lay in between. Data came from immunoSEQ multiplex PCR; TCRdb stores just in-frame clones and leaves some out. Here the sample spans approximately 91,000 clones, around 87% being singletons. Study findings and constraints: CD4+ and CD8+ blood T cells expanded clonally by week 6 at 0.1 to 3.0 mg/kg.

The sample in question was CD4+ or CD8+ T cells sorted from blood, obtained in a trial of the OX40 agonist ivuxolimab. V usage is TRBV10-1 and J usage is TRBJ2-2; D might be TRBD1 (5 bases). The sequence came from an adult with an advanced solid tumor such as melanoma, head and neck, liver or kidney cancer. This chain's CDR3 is CASTPGPTGELFF. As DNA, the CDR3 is TGCGCCAGCACTCCAGGGCCCACCGGGGAGCTGTTTTTT.